These T cell receptor beta chains were read from a single sample in a study of PD-1 blockade in classical Hodgkin lymphoma. The protocol was immunoSEQ multiplex PCR, while the TCRdb copy is restricted to in-frame clones and leaves out a portion. Of approximately 160,000 clones in the sample, about 78% are singletons; the top ten hold roughly 9.2%. Here the sequenced sample was peripheral blood mononuclear cells (PBMCs), taken before the second cycle of nivolumab. Receptor source: a human donor with classical Hodgkin lymphoma. Each CDR3 is given with its conserved first and last residue. The order of the fields is J gene, clone size, D gene, V gene, CDR3 DNA, CDR3 protein. A D gene is named only where the DNA matches it firmly. Clone sizes are given selectively: once, few, many, or a class where the clone is expanded.

TRBJ2-5 . . TRBV30 TGTGCCTGGAGTGGGGGTTACCCGGAGACCCAGTACTTC CAWSGGYPETQYF
TRBJ1-4 . . TRBV7-9 TGTGCCAGCAGCTTAAGCCTACAGGGACTCAATGAAAAACTGTTTTTT CASSLSLQGLNEKLFF
TRBJ1-4 few . TRBV9 TGTGCCAGCAGCGTAGCTTTGGGGGGAAATGAAAAACTGTTTTTT CASSVALGGNEKLFF
TRBJ1-4 . TRBD1 TRBV29-1 TGCAGCGGCAGACAGGGGGCTAATGAAAAACTGTTTTTT CSGRQGANEKLFF
TRBJ2-7 medium-sized TRBD1 TRBV5-4 TGTGCCAGCAGCTTGGACAGGGGAAGGTACGAGCAGTACTTC CASSLDRGRYEQYF
TRBJ2-1 . TRBD2 TRBV7-2 TGTGCCAGCCTAGGCGGGAGAAGGAGCGATGAGCAGTTCTTC CASLGGRRSDEQFF
TRBJ2-3 . . TRBV7-2 TGTGCCAGCAGCCTCGGGACCGCCACAGATACGCAGTATTTT CASSLGTATDTQYF
TRBJ2-7 . TRBD1 TRBV6-1 TGTGCCAGCAGCCTACTGACAGGGGGTACCTACGAGCAGTACTTC CASSLLTGGTYEQYF
TRBJ2-5 . TRBD1 TRBV7-9 TGTGCCAGCAGCCGGACAGGGCTGGGAGAGACCCAGTACTTC CASSRTGLGETQYF
TRBJ2-2 . TRBD1 TRBV19 TGTGCCAGTCAGCCGGGACAGGGCACCGGGGAGCTGTTTTTT CASQPGQGTGELFF
TRBJ2-2 few . TRBV30 TGTGCCTGGAGTGACGATACCGGGGAGCTGTTTTTT CAWSDDTGELFF
TRBJ1-4 few TRBD1 TRBV4-2 TGTGCCAGCAGCCAAGACCTATCCCGGACAGGGGACCCCTCAACTAATGAAAAACTGTTTTTT CASSQDLSRTGDPSTNEKLFF
TRBJ2-7 once TRBD2 TRBV28 TGTGCCAGCAGTTTAAAGCGGGACCCCTCCTACGAGCAGTACTTC CASSLKRDPSYEQYF
TRBJ2-7 . TRBD2 TRBV10-3 TGTGCCATCACTGATAGCGGGAACTACGAGCAGTACTTC CAITDSGNYEQYF
TRBJ1-3 . . TRBV27 TGTGCCAGCAGGTCGGGGGGGGCATATGGAAACACCATATATTTT CASRSGGAYGNTIYF
TRBJ2-7 . . TRBV9 TGTGCCAGCAGCCCCCTCGGGGTAGGGGGCGAGCAGTACTTC CASSPLGVGGEQYF
TRBJ2-7 . . TRBV7-6 TGTGCCAGCAGCCCTAGAAACACTTACGAGCAGTACTTC CASSPRNTYEQYF
TRBJ2-7 . TRBD2 TRBV7-2 TGTGCCAGCAGCCAGGGACTAGCGGGAGTAAGGCAGTACTTC CASSQGLAGVRQYF